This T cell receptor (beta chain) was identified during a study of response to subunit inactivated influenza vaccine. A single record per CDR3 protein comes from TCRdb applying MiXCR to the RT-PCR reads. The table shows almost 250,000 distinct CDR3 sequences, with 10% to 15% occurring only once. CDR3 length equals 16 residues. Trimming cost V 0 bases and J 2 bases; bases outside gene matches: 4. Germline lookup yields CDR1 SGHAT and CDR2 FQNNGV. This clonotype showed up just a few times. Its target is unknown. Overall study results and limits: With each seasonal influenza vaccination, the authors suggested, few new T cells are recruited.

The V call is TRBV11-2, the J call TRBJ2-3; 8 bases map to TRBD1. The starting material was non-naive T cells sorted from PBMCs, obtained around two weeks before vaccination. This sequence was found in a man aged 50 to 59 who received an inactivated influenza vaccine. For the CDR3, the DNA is TGTGCCAGCAGCTTAGACAGGGGGCTATTCACAGATACGCAGTATTTT. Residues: CASSLDRGLFTDTQYF.